This note documents a single T cell receptor (beta chain) sequence. The data stem from a study of blood T cell repertoires in COVID-19. Some clones are missing from TCRdb's copy, which holds only in-frame ones; the method was immunoSEQ multiplex PCR. The table has under 400,000 clones, roughly 90% seen once; the top ten hold under 3.5%. The CDR3 spans 17 residues. CDR1 and CDR2 from the germline V gene are LNHDA and SQIVND (reference sequence). Trimming took off 5 bases at V and 0 bases at J, with 17 bases between the two ends. The V gene is TRBV19, the J gene TRBJ1-3; possibly TRBD1 for D (6 bases). What was sequenced was peripheral blood. The TCR sequence derives from a woman aged 25 to 39 with COVID-19, enrolled during active disease. The CDR3, as DNA: TGTGCCAGTAGTCGCGAACTTAGGACAGTCTCTGGAAACACCATATATTTT. Translation: CASSRELRTVSGNTIYF.